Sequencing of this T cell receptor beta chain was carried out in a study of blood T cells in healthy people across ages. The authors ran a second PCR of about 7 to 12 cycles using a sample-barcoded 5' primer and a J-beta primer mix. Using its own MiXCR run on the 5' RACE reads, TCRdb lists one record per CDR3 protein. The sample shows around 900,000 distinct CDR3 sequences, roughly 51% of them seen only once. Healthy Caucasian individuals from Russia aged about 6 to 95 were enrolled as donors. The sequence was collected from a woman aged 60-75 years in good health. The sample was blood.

In DNA, the CDR3 is TGCAGTGCCCCCGGGACAGATTTCTACGAGCAGTACTTC. Translating gives CSAPGTDFYEQYF. The chain joins TRBV20-1 to TRBJ2-7; TRBD1 aligns across 7 bases. Germline loops: CDR1 DFQATT, CDR2 SNEGSKA (reference sequence). Losses at the gene ends were 6 bases for V and 3 bases for J; bases not matched to a gene: 8. The CDR3 length is 13 residues.